This paragraph covers one T cell receptor (beta chain) sequence. Its antigen is not known. A J-beta primer mix and a sample-barcoded 5' primer were used in a second PCR of roughly 6 to 12 cycles. The template-switch adaptor, which had 12 random nucleotides, put a tag on each cDNA molecule. One entry per CDR3 protein results from TCRdb running MiXCR on the 5' RACE reads. The repertoire has some 1.1 million distinct CDR3 sequences, less than 45% of them found once; the top ten carry over 10%. This sample was taken from a study of blood T cells in healthy people across ages. Study results and caveats: A greater number of naive CD4+ cells and higher diversity distinguished long-lived donors from aged donors.

V dropped 7 bases and J dropped 2 bases, with 17 bases sitting between them. Germline V gene lookup returns CDR1 MDHEN and CDR2 SYDVKM. The CDR3 totals 15 residues. This receptor was obtained from a man younger than 35 in good health. The genes are TRBV28 and TRBJ1-2, with D possibly matching TRBD1 (5 bases). Sequenced input: blood. This CDR3 reads CASILGGPTNYGYTF. Written as DNA, the CDR3 is TGTGCCAGCATCCTCGGGGGACCGACGAACTATGGCTACACCTTC.